This T cell receptor beta chain was obtained from a study of T cells in localized non-small cell lung cancer. Study outcomes and limitations: Among the top 100 tumor clones, a median about 57 appeared in adjacent lung. Sequencing covered just one tumor region, so heterogeneity cannot be ruled out. Higher T cell density in the blood was associated with longer overall survival, whereas higher adjacent-lung clonality associated with shorter survival.

This clone has only one observation. Its target is not known. The V gene's germline CDR1 is MNHEY and CDR2 SMNVEV (reference sequence). Trimming left V 5 bases short and J 6 bases short, with 11 bases between. CDR3 length: 13 amino acids. The repertoire was sequenced with immunoSEQ multiplex PCR; TCRdb's copy has only in-frame clones and lacks some. The repertoire holds 58,000 or so clones, with about 90% as singletons. The receptor was derived from a woman aged 35 to 70 with stage I lung adenocarcinoma. V is TRBV27 and J is TRBJ2-1; D not resolved. The sequencing here drew on peripheral blood, taken before any cancer treatment. The CDR3 is CASSPTGRNEQFF. CDR3 DNA: TGTGCCAGCAGTCCGACGGGTCGCAATGAGCAGTTCTTC.